This T cell receptor (beta chain) is drawn from a study of PD-1 blockade in mismatch repair-deficient tumors. Whole-study context: All were previously treated, progressing patients with about twelve mismatch repair-deficient cancer types. Study-wide results and limits: After pembrolizumab, tumor-resident clones rose rapidly, then generally contracted before radiologic responses.

PCR or immunohistochemistry showed mismatch repair deficiency in every enrolled patient. TCRs were sequenced from three patients responding to pembrolizumab. About this clone itself: Its antigen remains unknown. Other DNA variants within this sample encode the same CDR3.

Profiling relied on immunoSEQ multiplex PCR, and the TCRdb table lists in-frame clones only, not all of them. The top ten clones hold about 8.3% of a sample with 50,000 or so clones, 81% of them seen once. Trimming removed 2 bases from V and 6 bases from J, with 5 bases in between. The CDR3 spans 12 residues. In germline, CDR1 is MDHEN, CDR2 SYDVKM. Sequencing was performed on peripheral blood, taken 20 weeks after starting pembrolizumab. The V call is TRBV28, the J call TRBJ1-5; D gene unclear. This TCR was sampled from an adult with mismatch repair-deficient cancer. CDR3 residues: CASSLGVQPQHF. In nucleotides, the CDR3 is TGTGCCAGCAGTTTAGGGGTTCAGCCCCAGCATTTT.